This T cell receptor beta chain was captured in a study of cytomegalovirus exposure and HLA in healthy donors. The CDR3 contains 13 residues. Looked up from germline, CDR1 is SGHNT and CDR2 is YENEEA. Study-level points and caveats: Other equally common chains were less clonally expanded than HLA-associated TCR beta chains, a later analysis showed. Association with HLA alleles at 0.05 false discovery rate was found for roughly 17,000 TCR beta sequences in a later analysis. In an earlier analysis, in approximately 630 donors, most V segments appeared productive either ~87% or ~30% of the time.

Healthy bone marrow donors supplied every sample. About this clone: What it binds is unknown.

PCR was performed using 60 Vbeta and 13 Jbeta primers. Sequenced by immunoSEQ multiplex PCR; TCRdb stores in-frame clones only, minus some. Here the sample table reports about 76,000 clones. The source material was PBMCs. J is TRBJ2-5 and V is TRBV11-3; D call uncertain. Judging by the DNA end, TRBJ2-7 fits better; the J call may be wrong. This receptor was obtained from a woman aged 40 to 49 in good health and CMV-seropositive. The CDR3 protein is CASSLAATYEQYF. The CDR3 nucleotides are TGTGCCAGCAGCTTAGCCGCAACCTACGAGCAGTACTTC.